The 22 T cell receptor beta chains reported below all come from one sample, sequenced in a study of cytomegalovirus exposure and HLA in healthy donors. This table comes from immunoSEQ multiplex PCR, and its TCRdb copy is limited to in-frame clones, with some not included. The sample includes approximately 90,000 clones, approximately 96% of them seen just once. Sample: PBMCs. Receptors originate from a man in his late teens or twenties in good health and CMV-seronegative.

For the CDR3, the DNA is TGTGCCAGCAGTCCCACCGGGGACACTGAAGCTTTCTTT. This encodes CASSPTGDTEAFF. V is TRBV6-5 and J is TRBJ1-1, with no clear D. Trimming took 5 bases from V and 3 from J, leaving 10 bases between them. This CDR3 region has 13 residues. In germline, CDR1 is MNHEY, CDR2 SVGAGI.

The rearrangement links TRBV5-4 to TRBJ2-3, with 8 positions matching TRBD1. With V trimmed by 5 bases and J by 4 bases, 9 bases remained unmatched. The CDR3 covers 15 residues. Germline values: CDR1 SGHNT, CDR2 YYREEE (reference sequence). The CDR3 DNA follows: TGTGCCAGCAGATCCGACAGGGGCGGCCCAGATACGCAGTATTTT. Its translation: CASRSDRGGPDTQYF. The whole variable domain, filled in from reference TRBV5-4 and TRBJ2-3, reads ETGVTQSPTHLIKTRGQQVTLRCSSQSGHNTVSWYQQALGQGPQFIFQYYREEENGRGNFPPRFSGLQFPNYSSELNVNALELDDSALYLCASRSDRGGPDTQYFGPGTRLTVL.

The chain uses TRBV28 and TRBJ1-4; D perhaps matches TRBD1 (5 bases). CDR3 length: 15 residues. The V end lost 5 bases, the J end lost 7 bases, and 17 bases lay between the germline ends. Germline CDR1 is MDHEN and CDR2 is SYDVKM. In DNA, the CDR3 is TGTGCCAGCAGTCCAGCGGGGCGCGGGGTTGAAAAACTGTTTTTT. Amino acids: CASSPAGRGVEKLFF. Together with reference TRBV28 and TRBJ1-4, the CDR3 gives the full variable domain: DVKVTQSSRYLVKRTGEKVFLECVQDMDHENMFWYRQDPGLGLRLIYFSYDVKMKEKGDIPEGYSVSREKKERFSLILESASTNQTSMYLCASSPAGRGVEKLFFGSGTQLSVL.

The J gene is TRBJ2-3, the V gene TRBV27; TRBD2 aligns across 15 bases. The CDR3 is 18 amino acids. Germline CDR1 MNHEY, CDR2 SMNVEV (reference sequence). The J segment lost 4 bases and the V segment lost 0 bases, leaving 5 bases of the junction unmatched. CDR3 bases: TGTGCCAGCAGTTTATCGGCCGGACTAGCGGGAGGGCCAGATACGCAGTATTTT. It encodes CASSLSAGLAGGPDTQYF.

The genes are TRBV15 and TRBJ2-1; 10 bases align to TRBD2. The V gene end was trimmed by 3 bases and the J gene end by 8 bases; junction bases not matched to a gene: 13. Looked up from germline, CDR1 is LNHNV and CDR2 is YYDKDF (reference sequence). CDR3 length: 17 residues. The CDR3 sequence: CATSRDRRLAGDDEQFF. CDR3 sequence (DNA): TGTGCCACCAGCAGGGATCGCCGTCTAGCGGGAGATGATGAGCAGTTCTTC.

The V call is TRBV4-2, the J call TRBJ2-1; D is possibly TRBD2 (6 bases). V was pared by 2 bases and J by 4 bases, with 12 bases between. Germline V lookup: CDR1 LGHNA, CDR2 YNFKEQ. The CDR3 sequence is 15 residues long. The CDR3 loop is CASSQWAGMYNEQFF. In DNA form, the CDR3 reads TGTGCCAGCAGCCAATGGGCGGGGATGTACAATGAGCAGTTCTTC.

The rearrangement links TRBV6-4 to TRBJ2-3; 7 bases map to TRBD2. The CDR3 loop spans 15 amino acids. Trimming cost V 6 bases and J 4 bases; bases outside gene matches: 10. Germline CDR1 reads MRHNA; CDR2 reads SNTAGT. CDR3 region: CASSIERDRSDTQYF. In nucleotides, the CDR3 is TGTGCCAGCAGCATTGAGCGGGATCGGTCAGATACGCAGTATTTT.

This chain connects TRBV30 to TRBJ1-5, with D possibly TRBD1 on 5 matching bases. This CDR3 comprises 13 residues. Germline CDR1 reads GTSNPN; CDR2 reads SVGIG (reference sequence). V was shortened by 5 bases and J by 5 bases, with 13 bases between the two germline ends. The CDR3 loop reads CAWGAGVDQPQHF. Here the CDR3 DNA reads TGTGCCTGGGGGGCGGGAGTCGATCAGCCCCAGCATTTT.

CDR3 loop: CAWSVGGSSYEQYV. The CDR3, as DNA: TGTGCCTGGAGTGTGGGGGGTAGCTCCTACGAGCAGTACGTC. The chain employs TRBV30 and TRBJ2-7, with a tentative D call TRBD2 (6 bases). This CDR3 has 14 amino acids. Trimming stripped 0 bases from V and 0 bases from J, with 9 bases between. The V gene's germline CDR1 is GTSNPN and CDR2 SVGIG (reference sequence).

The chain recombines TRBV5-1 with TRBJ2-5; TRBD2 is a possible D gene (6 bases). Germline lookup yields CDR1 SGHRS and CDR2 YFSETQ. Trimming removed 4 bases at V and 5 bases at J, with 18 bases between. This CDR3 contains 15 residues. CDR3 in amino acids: CASSPGGGGEETQYF. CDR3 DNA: TGCGCCAGCAGCCCCGGGGGAGGCGGGGAGGAGACCCAGTACTTC.

Here the CDR3 reads CASSFDSRNTEAFF. The CDR3, as DNA: TGCGCCAGCAGCTTTGACAGCAGGAACACTGAAGCTTTCTTT. The chain is built from TRBV5-1 and TRBJ1-1; D perhaps matches TRBD1 (5 bases). The CDR3 is 14 residues long. The ends were cut back, 2 bases at V and 1 base at J, with 9 bases in the middle. Per the germline V gene, CDR1 is SGHRS and CDR2 is YFSETQ.

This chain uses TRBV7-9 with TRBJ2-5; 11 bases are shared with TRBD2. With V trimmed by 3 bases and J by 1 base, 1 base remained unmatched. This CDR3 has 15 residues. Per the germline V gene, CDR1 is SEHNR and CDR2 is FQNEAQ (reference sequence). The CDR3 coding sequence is TGTGCCAGCAGCTTCCTAGCGGGAGGCCAAGAGACCCAGTACTTC. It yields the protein CASSFLAGGQETQYF.

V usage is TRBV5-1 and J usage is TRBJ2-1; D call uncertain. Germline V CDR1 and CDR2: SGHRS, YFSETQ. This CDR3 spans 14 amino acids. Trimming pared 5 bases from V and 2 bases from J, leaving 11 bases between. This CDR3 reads CASSSVATYNEQFF. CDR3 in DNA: TGCGCCAGCAGTTCGGTTGCTACCTACAATGAGCAGTTCTTC.

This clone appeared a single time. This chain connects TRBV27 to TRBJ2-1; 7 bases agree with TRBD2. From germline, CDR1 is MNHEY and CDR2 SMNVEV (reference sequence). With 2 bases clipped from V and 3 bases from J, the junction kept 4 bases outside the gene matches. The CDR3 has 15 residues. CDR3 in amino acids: CASSLSRGVYNEQFF. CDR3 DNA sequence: TGTGCCAGCAGTTTAAGTCGGGGGGTCTACAATGAGCAGTTCTTC.

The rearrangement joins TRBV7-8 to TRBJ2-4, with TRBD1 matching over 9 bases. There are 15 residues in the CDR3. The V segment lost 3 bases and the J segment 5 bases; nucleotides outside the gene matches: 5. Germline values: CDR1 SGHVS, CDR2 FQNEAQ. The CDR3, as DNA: TGTGCCAGCAGCTTTTCGGGACAGGGCGAAAACATTCAGTACTTC. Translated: CASSFSGQGENIQYF.

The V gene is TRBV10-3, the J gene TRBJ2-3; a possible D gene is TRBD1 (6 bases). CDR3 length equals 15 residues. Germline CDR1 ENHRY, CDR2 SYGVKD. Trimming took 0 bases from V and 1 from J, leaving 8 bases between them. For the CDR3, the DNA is TGTGCCATCAGTGAGTCGCGGACAGGCACAGATACGCAGTATTTT. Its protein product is CAISESRTGTDTQYF.

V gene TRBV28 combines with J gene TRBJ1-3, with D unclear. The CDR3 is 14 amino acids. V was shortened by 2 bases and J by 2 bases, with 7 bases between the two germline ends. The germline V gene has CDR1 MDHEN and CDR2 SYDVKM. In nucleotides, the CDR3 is TGTGCCAGCAGTTTAGTTGACACTGGAAACACCATATATTTT. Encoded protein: CASSLVDTGNTIYF.

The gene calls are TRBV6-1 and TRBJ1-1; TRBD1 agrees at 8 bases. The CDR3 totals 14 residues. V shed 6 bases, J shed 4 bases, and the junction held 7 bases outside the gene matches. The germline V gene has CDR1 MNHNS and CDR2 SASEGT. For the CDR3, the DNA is TGTGCCAGCAGCCTAACCAGGGGGCCCACTGAAGCTTTCTTT. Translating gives CASSLTRGPTEAFF.

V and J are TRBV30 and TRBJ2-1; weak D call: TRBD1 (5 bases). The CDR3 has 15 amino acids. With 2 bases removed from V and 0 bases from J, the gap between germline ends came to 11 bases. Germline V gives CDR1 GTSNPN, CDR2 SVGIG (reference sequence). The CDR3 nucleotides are TGTGCCTGGAGTACAGGTCCAAACTCCTACAATGAGCAGTTCTTC. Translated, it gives CAWSTGPNSYNEQFF.

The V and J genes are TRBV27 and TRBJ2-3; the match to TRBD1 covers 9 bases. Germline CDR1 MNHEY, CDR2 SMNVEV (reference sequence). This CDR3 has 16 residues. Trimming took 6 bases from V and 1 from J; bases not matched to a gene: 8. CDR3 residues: CASRRGQGFGTDTQYF. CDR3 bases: TGTGCCAGCAGGAGGGGACAGGGATTTGGCACAGATACGCAGTATTTT.

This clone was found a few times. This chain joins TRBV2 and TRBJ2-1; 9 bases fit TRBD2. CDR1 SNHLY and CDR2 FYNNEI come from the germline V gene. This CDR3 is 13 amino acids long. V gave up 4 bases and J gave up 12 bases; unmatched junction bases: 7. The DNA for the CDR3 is TGTGCCAGCAGTGGACTAGCGGTGCAGTGGCAGTTCTTC. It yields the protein CASSGLAVQWQFF.

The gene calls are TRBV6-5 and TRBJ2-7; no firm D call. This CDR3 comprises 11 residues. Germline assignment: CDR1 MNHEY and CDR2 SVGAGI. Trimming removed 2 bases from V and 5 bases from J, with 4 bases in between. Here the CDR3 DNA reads TGTGCCAGCAGTTACGCGGACGAGCAGTACTTC. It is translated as CASSYADEQYF.